A single sample is the source of the 27 T cell receptor beta chains below, sequenced in a study of blood T cell repertoires in COVID-19. Produced via immunoSEQ multiplex PCR; TCRdb's table is partial and in-frame only. The table shows around 290,000 clones, with 89% occurring only once. The specimen sequenced was PBMCs or T cells enriched from blood (not recorded which). These receptors were collected from a woman in her thirties or forties who had recovered from COVID-19.

The chain couples TRBV7-8 to TRBJ1-5; 11 bases map to TRBD1. The CDR3 totals 15 residues. Germline CDR1 and CDR2: SGHVS and FQNEAQ. J lost 8 bases, V lost 8 bases, and 11 bases had no gene match. The CDR3: CASGYRTGGKEPQHF. DNA for the CDR3: TGTGCCAGCGGATACCGGACAGGGGGCAAGGAGCCCCAGCATTTT.

The CDR3 reads CASSSRTSGSNEQFF. In DNA form, the CDR3 reads TGTGCCAGCAGTTCCCGGACTAGCGGAAGCAATGAGCAGTTCTTC. The rearrangement links TRBV7-2 to TRBJ2-1, with TRBD2 matching over 10 bases. V shed 6 bases, J shed 6 bases, and the junction held 8 bases outside the gene matches. The CDR3 sequence is 15 residues long. Germline V gives CDR1 SGHTA, CDR2 FQGNSA.

This chain uses TRBV6-5 with TRBJ1-5; 7 nucleotides agree with TRBD1. The CDR3 sequence is 14 residues long. From germline, CDR1 is MNHEY and CDR2 SVGAGI. The J segment lost 7 bases and the V segment lost 6 bases, leaving 9 bases of the junction unmatched. Here the CDR3 reads CASRKSQGFQPQHF. CDR3 nucleotide sequence: TGTGCCAGCAGAAAATCACAGGGGTTCCAGCCCCAGCATTTT.

The chain has TRBV5-1 and TRBJ1-2; the D gene is possibly TRBD1 (5 bases). Per the germline V gene, CDR1 is SGHRS and CDR2 is YFSETQ. CDR3 size: 13 residues. Trimming took 5 bases from V and 0 from J, leaving 8 bases between them. The CDR3 sequence is CASRQGTNYGYTF. The DNA of the CDR3 is TGCGCCAGCAGGCAGGGAACTAACTATGGCTACACCTTC.

This clone was recorded once. The chain is built from TRBV9 and TRBJ1-1; D perhaps matches TRBD1 (6 bases). Trimming cost V 5 bases and J 2 bases, with 13 bases left between them. This CDR3 has 14 residues. CDR1 and CDR2 from the germline V gene are SGDLS and YYNGEE. The CDR3 spells CASSPTGPNTEAFF. The CDR3 DNA reads TGTGCCAGCAGTCCGACAGGACCTAACACTGAAGCTTTCTTT.

The chain employs TRBV19 and TRBJ2-7; 11 bases match TRBD2. CDR1 LNHDA and CDR2 SQIVND come from the germline V gene (reference sequence). Germline trimming cut 5 bases from V and 0 bases from J; bases unmatched to any gene: 3. This CDR3 has 15 residues. CDR3 loop: CASSSGTSGSYEQYF. The CDR3 DNA is TGTGCCAGTAGTTCCGGGACTAGCGGCTCCTACGAGCAGTACTTC.

V gene TRBV25-1 combines with J gene TRBJ1-1; TRBD1 is a possible D gene (6 bases). CDR3 length equals 14 residues. The V gene lost 7 bases and the J gene lost 5 bases, with 17 bases spanning the gap. Germline-derived CDR1 and CDR2 are MGHDK and SYGVNS. DNA for the CDR3: TGTGCCAGCATAGGGGGGGCCCGGCATACTGAAGCTTTCTTT. This codes for CASIGGARHTEAFF.

This clone was recorded once. The chain recombines TRBV6-1 with TRBJ2-3, with 9 bases aligning to TRBD2. From germline, CDR1 is MNHNS and CDR2 SASEGT. The V gene end was trimmed by 1 base and the J gene end by 11 bases; junction bases not matched to a gene: 10. This CDR3 has 15 residues. The CDR3 is CASSEGPRTSVLQYF. As DNA, the CDR3 is TGTGCCAGCAGTGAAGGCCCCCGGACTAGCGTATTGCAGTATTTT.

The chain has TRBV3-1 (or the pseudogene TRBV3-2) and TRBJ2-7; possibly TRBD2 for D (6 bases). The CDR3 runs 13 residues. V was trimmed by 3 bases and J by 0 bases, leaving 6 bases between them. Germline loops: CDR1 LGHDT, CDR2 YNNKEL (reference sequence). CDR3 protein: CASSQDYSYEQYF. The DNA of the CDR3 is TGTGCCAGCAGCCAGGACTACTCCTACGAGCAGTACTTC.

The chain links TRBV11-2 to TRBJ2-1; possible D gene TRBD2, 5 bases. V gave up 0 bases and J gave up 7 bases, with 19 bases separating them. Germline-derived CDR1 and CDR2 are SGHAT and FQNNGV. The CDR3 is 17 residues long. This CDR3 reads CASSLDLGGSAVNEQFF. CDR3 DNA: TGTGCCAGCAGCTTAGATCTTGGAGGATCAGCGGTAAATGAGCAGTTCTTC.

This rearrangement joins TRBV5-4 to TRBJ2-3, with 7 bases matching TRBD1. The trim removed 4 bases at V and 0 bases at J, leaving 11 bases unmatched. Germline V gene lookup returns CDR1 SGHNT and CDR2 YYREEE (reference sequence). This CDR3 region has 17 residues. CDR3 nucleotide sequence: TGTGCCAGCAGCCGAATTAGACAGGGAGATAGCACAGATACGCAGTATTTT. The encoded protein is CASSRIRQGDSTDTQYF.

The chain uses TRBV25-1 and TRBJ2-7, with 8 nucleotides matching TRBD2. The germline CDR1 and CDR2 sequences are MGHDK and SYGVNS. This CDR3 has 17 amino acids. Trimming removed 4 bases from V and 0 bases from J; junction bases left unmatched: 11. CDR3 coding DNA: TGTGCCAGCAGTGGTAGTAGCGGGAAGAGGAGCTCCTACGAGCAGTACTTC. This encodes CASSGSSGKRSSYEQYF.

V is TRBV6-6 and J is TRBJ2-5; possibly TRBD2 for D (5 bases). CDR1 is MNHNY and CDR2 is SVGAGI in the germline V gene (reference sequence). Trimming stripped 2 bases from V and 3 bases from J, with 7 bases between. The CDR3 contains 13 residues. The CDR3 DNA follows: TGTGCCAGCAGTTACGGAGCGGAAGAGACCCAGTACTTC. This sequence encodes CASSYGAEETQYF.

The chain recombines TRBV7-6 with TRBJ1-1; D gene unclear. V was pared by 2 bases and J by 0 bases, with 13 bases between. Per germline, CDR1 SGHVS and CDR2 FNYEAQ. CDR3 length: 16 amino acids. The CDR3 loop is CASSLSAGGMNTEAFF. CDR3 bases: TGTGCCAGCAGCTTAAGTGCGGGCGGCATGAACACTGAAGCTTTCTTT.

The chain uses TRBV11-3 and TRBJ2-2; 9 bases match TRBD1. CDR1 SGHNT and CDR2 YENEEA come from the germline V gene. The CDR3 length is 17 residues. With 0 bases clipped from V and 7 bases from J, the junction kept 9 bases outside the gene matches. CDR3 DNA sequence: TGTGCCAGCAGCTTAGAGGGACAGGGCCCCGCCTACGGGGAGCTGTTTTTT. Translated: CASSLEGQGPAYGELFF.

This rearrangement joins TRBV18 to TRBJ1-1; D unclear. The CDR3 contains 15 residues. Germline CDR1 is KGHSH and CDR2 is LQKENI. The V end lost 0 bases, the J end lost 4 bases, and 12 bases lay between the germline ends. For the CDR3, the DNA is TGTGCCAGCTCACCACCAAATGTGGCTGGCACTGAAGCTTTCTTT. Amino acids: CASSPPNVAGTEAFF.

This rearrangement joins TRBV6-5 to TRBJ2-5; 12 nucleotides match TRBD2. Germline V gene lookup returns CDR1 MNHEY and CDR2 SVGAGI. This CDR3 has 16 amino acids. The junction had 3 bases not matched to a gene; V was cut back by 0 bases and J by 4 bases. This CDR3 reads CASSYSTSGGRETQYF. For the CDR3, the DNA is TGTGCCAGCAGTTACTCGACTAGCGGGGGTCGAGAGACCCAGTACTTC.

The chain recombines TRBV24-1 with TRBJ2-7, with a weak D call TRBD1 (5 bases). Germline CDR1 is KGHDR and CDR2 is SFDVKD. This CDR3 has 13 amino acids. V was clipped by 3 bases and J by 6 bases, with 11 bases between them. As DNA, the CDR3 is TGTGCCACCAGTGATGGACACGCTGGCGAGCAGTACTTC. This codes for CATSDGHAGEQYF.

The chain combines TRBV6-5 with TRBJ1-2; no clear D gene. CDR3 size: 15 residues. CDR1 is MNHEY and CDR2 is SVGAGI in the germline V gene. V lost 4 bases to trimming and J lost 0 bases, with 12 bases between them. The CDR3 bases are TGTGCCAGCAGTTTGATAAGCCGATCTAACTATGGCTACACCTTC. Its translation: CASSLISRSNYGYTF.

V is TRBV29-1 and J is TRBJ2-1; perhaps TRBD2 as D (6 bases). This CDR3 is 13 amino acids long. Trimming cost V 5 bases and J 10 bases, with 18 bases left between them. Germline CDR1 SQVTM, CDR2 ANQGSEA. The CDR3 reads CSVRQGLLREQFF. As DNA, the CDR3 is TGCAGCGTTCGGCAGGGACTTCTGAGGGAGCAGTTCTTC.

This CDR3 reads CASSVQGDKPEAFF. CDR3 nucleotides: TGTGCCAGCAGCGTACAGGGGGACAAACCTGAAGCTTTCTTT. The V and J genes are TRBV9 and TRBJ1-1, with 7 bases aligning to TRBD1. The CDR3 is made up of 14 amino acids. Germline V gene data show CDR1 as SGDLS and CDR2 as YYNGEE. Trimming at V came to 1 base and at J to 6 bases, leaving 6 bases not matched to a gene.

This clone was counted once. The rearrangement joins TRBV14 to TRBJ1-3, with D possibly TRBD1 on 6 matching bases. The CDR3 is 15 amino acids. V gave up 3 bases and J gave up 4 bases, with 13 bases separating them. Germline CDR1 and CDR2: SGHDN and FVKESK. The CDR3 bases are TGTGCCAGCAGCCAGATCTGGGGGACAGGAAACACCATATATTTT. Encoded protein: CASSQIWGTGNTIYF.

The chain recombines TRBV28 with TRBJ2-5, with D tentatively TRBD1 (6 bases). This CDR3 comprises 16 residues. V lost 4 bases and J 6 bases, leaving 21 bases between the germline ends. The germline CDR1 and CDR2 sequences are MDHEN and SYDVKM. CDR3 in amino acids: CASSSPGSGGEKTQYF. The CDR3 DNA sequence: TGTGCCAGCAGTTCCCCGGGTTCTGGGGGCGAAAAGACCCAGTACTTC.

This clone came up once. The genes are TRBV7-8 and TRBJ2-7, with no clear D. V was shortened by 5 bases and J by 4 bases, with 9 bases between the two germline ends. Germline CDR1 and CDR2: SGHVS and FQNEAQ. The CDR3 extends over 12 amino acids. The CDR3 sequence is CASSRLEYEQYF. The CDR3 DNA follows: TGTGCCAGCAGCCGGCTAGAGTACGAGCAGTACTTC.

This clone was seen just once. V gene TRBV4-3 combines with J gene TRBJ1-1; weak D call: TRBD1 (6 bases). The germline CDR1 and CDR2 sequences are LGHNA and YSLEER. The length of the CDR3 is 16 residues. The germline V and J ends were trimmed by 0 bases and 6 bases, with 17 bases remaining between them. CDR3 nucleotides: TGCGCCAGCAGCCAAGAGGTCAGGGTCCAGGGGTCTGAAGCTTTCTTT. It encodes CASSQEVRVQGSEAFF.

This clone was counted once. The V and J genes are TRBV18 and TRBJ1-5; tentative D call: TRBD1 (5 bases). The length of the CDR3 is 16 residues. Trimming shortened V by 3 bases and J by 1 base, and 13 bases separated the two germline ends. The V gene's germline CDR1 is KGHSH and CDR2 LQKENI. Here the CDR3 DNA reads TGTGCCAGCTCACCGGGGACTGCCAGCAGCAATCAGCCCCAGCATTTT. Translating it yields CASSPGTASSNQPQHF.

This chain connects TRBV12-3 or TRBV12-4 to TRBJ1-1; the D is unclear. The CDR3 runs 13 residues. V dropped 5 bases and J dropped 4 bases, with 11 bases sitting between them. CDR3 residues: CASSTRRGTEAFF. The CDR3 nucleotides are TGTGCCAGCAGTACCCGACGGGGCACTGAAGCTTTCTTT.